What follows is one TCR beta chain and its context. Its antigen is unknown. With 9 bases clipped from V and 1 base from J, the junction kept 1 base outside the gene matches. The germline V gene has CDR1 SNHLY and CDR2 FYNNEI. The CDR3 spans 13 residues. The data stem from a study of T cell responses to AZD1222 COVID-19 vaccine. General study results and limits: Following two doses of AZD1222, Spike-specific TCR breadth and depth rose.

TCRdb keeps only in-frame clones here, not all; method: immunoSEQ multiplex PCR. The table records about 120,000 clones, less than 90% of them present only once. The J gene is TRBJ2-3, the V gene TRBV2, with 10 bases aligning to TRBD2. This TCR was recovered from an adult in good health. This specimen consisted of peripheral blood, obtained on day 0 of AZD1222 vaccination. The CDR3 coding sequence is TGTGCCAGGGGGACTAGCGGCACAGATACGCAGTATTTT. Its translation: CARGTSGTDTQYF.